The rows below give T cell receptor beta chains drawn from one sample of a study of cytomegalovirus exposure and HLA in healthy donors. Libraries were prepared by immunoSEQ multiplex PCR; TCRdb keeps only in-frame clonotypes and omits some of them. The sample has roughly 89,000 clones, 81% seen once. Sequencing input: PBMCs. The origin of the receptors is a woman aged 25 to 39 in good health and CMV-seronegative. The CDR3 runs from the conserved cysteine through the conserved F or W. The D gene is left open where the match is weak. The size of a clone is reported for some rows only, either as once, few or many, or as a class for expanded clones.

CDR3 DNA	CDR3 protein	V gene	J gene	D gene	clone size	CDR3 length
TGCGCCAGCAGCTCAATGACGGGGTTAGAAAAGTACTTC	CASSSMTGLEKYF	TRBV5-1	TRBJ2-7	.	.	13
TGTGCCGTCACGCCGGGACACCCATCTCAGCCCCAGCATTTT	CAVTPGHPSQPQHF	TRBV19	TRBJ1-5	.	.	14
TGTGCCAGCAGCTTCTACCTAGCGTCGAGCTCCTACAATGAGCAGTTCTTC	CASSFYLASSSYNEQFF	TRBV11-2	TRBJ2-1	.	.	17
TGTGCCATCAGCAAGGGACAGAGAGAGACCCAGTACTTC	CAISKGQRETQYF	TRBV10-3	TRBJ2-5	TRBD1	once	13
TGTGCCAGCAGCGCCGGTCGCTTTAATGAAAAACTGTTTTTT	CASSAGRFNEKLFF	TRBV5-4	TRBJ1-4	.	.	14
TGTGCCAGCAGTGAAGGGCCCAATGAGCAGTTCTTC	CASSEGPNEQFF	TRBV2	TRBJ2-1	.	.	12
TGTGCCAGCAGTTCGACTACACTAGCCAAAAACATTCAGTACTTC	CASSSTTLAKNIQYF	TRBV11-2	TRBJ2-4	.	.	15
TGCGCCAGCAGCTTGGCCGGGGCGGGAAGCTACGAGCAGTACTTC	CASSLAGAGSYEQYF	TRBV5-1	TRBJ2-7	.	few	15
TGTGCCAGCAGCGTCTTGACTAGCGGGAGGACCTACGAGCAGTACTTC	CASSVLTSGRTYEQYF	TRBV7-2	TRBJ2-7	TRBD2	.	16
TGTGCCAGTAGTATGTTGAGGGGACAGGGGGTGATAAACATTCAGTACTTC	CASSMLRGQGVINIQYF	TRBV19	TRBJ2-4	TRBD1	few	17
TGTGCCAGCAGCTTAGATCGCGGCACGGGAGGGGAGACCCAGTACTTC	CASSLDRGTGGETQYF	TRBV11-2	TRBJ2-5	TRBD2	.	16
TGCGCCAGCAGCTCCGGACAGGGGGGCGATACGCAGTATTTT	CASSSGQGGDTQYF	TRBV5-1	TRBJ2-3	TRBD1	.	14
TGTGCCAGCCGACCCTCAGGGGCCGCTCCAGGGGCTTTCTTT	CASRPSGAAPGAFF	TRBV27	TRBJ1-1	.	.	14
TGTGCCAGTACCCTCAACAGGGGAGGAGGCTACACCTTC	CASTLNRGGGYTF	TRBV19	TRBJ1-2	TRBD1	few	13
TGTGCCAGCAGCCTCCTAGAGGCAGGGCGCGACGGGGAGCTGTTTTTT	CASSLLEAGRDGELFF	TRBV4-2	TRBJ2-2	.	.	16
TGTGCCAGCAGTTACCCCGAGGGGACCCAGTACTTC	CASSYPEGTQYF	TRBV6-6	TRBJ2-5	.	.	12
TGTGCCAGTAGTTCGACAGGGGGCTCTGGGGCCAACGTCCTGACTTTC	CASSSTGGSGANVLTF	TRBV19	TRBJ2-6	TRBD1	.	16
TGTGCCAGCAGCGTAGTCGGACAGGGAGGTTCACCCCTCCACTTT	CASSVVGQGGSPLHF	TRBV9	TRBJ1-6	TRBD1	.	15
TGCAGCGTTACGGCGGGCAACGCCTACGAGCAGTACTTC	CSVTAGNAYEQYF	TRBV29-1	TRBJ2-7	.	.	13
TGTGCCTGGAGGAGGTTGGGGGGACCACAAGAGACCCAGTACTTC	CAWRRLGGPQETQYF	TRBV30	TRBJ2-5	.	.	15
TGTGCCAGCACCAGAGGGTGGCCCGGGGGGCTGTTTTTT	CASTRGWPGGLFF	TRBV6-5	TRBJ2-2	.	.	13
TGTGCCAGCAGCCCGGGATCGGGCCAGCGCGTATTCAACACCATATATTTT	CASSPGSGQRVFNTIYF	TRBV11-2	TRBJ1-3	.	.	17
TGTGCCAGCATTATCCGGGAGGGAGGAACCACCATATATTTT	CASIIREGGTTIYF	TRBV6-5	TRBJ1-3	.	.	14
TGTGCCAGCAGCTTACGGCTAGCGGTAACGGGAGATACGCAGTATTTT	CASSLRLAVTGDTQYF	TRBV7-3	TRBJ2-3	TRBD2	.	16
TGTGCCAGCAGCGTAGGGGGAGGGGACCCCCGAGGGGAGACCCAGTACTTC	CASSVGGGDPRGETQYF	TRBV9	TRBJ2-5	TRBD2	.	17
TGTGCCACCAGCTTACTAGAGGTGGGACAGGGAAACATTCAGTACTTC	CATSLLEVGQGNIQYF	TRBV15	TRBJ2-4	TRBD1	.	16
TGTGCCAGCAGTTTAATAGCGGGAGTAGGTTACGAGCAGTACTTC	CASSLIAGVGYEQYF	TRBV27	TRBJ2-7	TRBD2	.	15
TGCGCCAGCAGCTTGGCGGGGGGGGGAGGCACTGAAGCTTTCTTT	CASSLAGGGGTEAFF	TRBV5-1	TRBJ1-1	.	.	15
TGTGCCAGCACCCTACCGGACACCGGGGAGCTGTTTTTT	CASTLPDTGELFF	TRBV21-1	TRBJ2-2	.	.	13
TGTGCTAGTGGTTCGGACCAAGAGACCCAGTACTTC	CASGSDQETQYF	TRBV12-5	TRBJ2-5	.	.	12
TGTGCCAGCAGCTACGGCAGCAGGGGGTACGAGCAGTACTTC	CASSYGSRGYEQYF	TRBV11-2	TRBJ2-7	TRBD1	.	14
TGCGCCAGCAGCCTACCGGGGCTCAGGGGCACAGATGCGCAGTATTTT	CASSLPGLRGTDAQYF	TRBV5-1	TRBJ2-3	.	.	16
TGCGCCAGCAGCAAGACTGGACAGGGTAGGGGCGAGCAGTACTTC	CASSKTGQGRGEQYF	TRBV5-1	TRBJ2-7	TRBD1	.	15
TGTGCCAGCAGTTTAGAGGACAATCTAGGGTACGAGCAGTACTTC	CASSLEDNLGYEQYF	TRBV28	TRBJ2-7	.	.	15
TGTGCCAGCAGCCAGCCCGCCGGGACAGTCAATTTTCCCCACGAGCAGTACTTC	CASSQPAGTVNFPHEQYF	TRBV7-9	TRBJ2-7	TRBD1	.	18
TGTGCCAGCAGCTTAGCTCGAAGAGACAGAAAGTCCTACGAGCAGTACTTC	CASSLARRDRKSYEQYF	TRBV7-9	TRBJ2-7	.	.	17
TGTGCCAGCAGCGCAAGAGTCCATGAGCAGTTCTTC	CASSARVHEQFF	TRBV14	TRBJ2-1	.	.	12
TGTGCCATCAGTGAGTCTCGGGAGACCCAGTACTTC	CAISESRETQYF	TRBV10-3	TRBJ2-5	.	.	12
TGTGCCAGCAGCGCCGGGACTAGCGGGAGTCGTAACGAGCAGTACTTC	CASSAGTSGSRNEQYF	TRBV9	TRBJ2-7	TRBD2	.	16
TGTGCCAGCAGCTTCCCCGGGAGGGCCCTTGGTGAGCAGTTCTTC	CASSFPGRALGEQFF	TRBV7-9	TRBJ2-1	TRBD2	.	15
TGTGCCAGCTCTCGAGGACAGGGCGGCCGGGCTAATGAAAAACTGTTTTTT	CASSRGQGGRANEKLFF	TRBV18	TRBJ1-4	TRBD1	.	17
TGTGCCAGCAGTTATCGTCCGAGTTCCTATGGCTACACCTTC	CASSYRPSSYGYTF	TRBV6-6	TRBJ1-2	.	.	14
TGTGCCAGCAGTTTGGCGGGGGCTACAGGAGGCTACACCTTC	CASSLAGATGGYTF	TRBV28	TRBJ1-2	.	.	14
TGTGCCTGGAGGAGCGTGTACAATGAGCAGTTCTTC	CAWRSVYNEQFF	TRBV30	TRBJ2-1	.	.	12